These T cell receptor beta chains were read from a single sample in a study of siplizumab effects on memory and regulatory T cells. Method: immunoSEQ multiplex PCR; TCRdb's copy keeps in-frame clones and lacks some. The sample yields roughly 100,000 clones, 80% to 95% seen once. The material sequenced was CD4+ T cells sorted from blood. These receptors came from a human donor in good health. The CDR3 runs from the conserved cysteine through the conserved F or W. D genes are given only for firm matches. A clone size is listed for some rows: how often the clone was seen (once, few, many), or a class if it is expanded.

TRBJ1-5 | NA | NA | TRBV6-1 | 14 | CASSESRGWQPQHF | TGTGCCAGCAGTGAATCGAGGGGTTGGCAGCCCCAGCATTTT
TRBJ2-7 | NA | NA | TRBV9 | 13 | CASSVGPGDEQYF | TGTGCCAGCAGCGTAGGGCCTGGGGACGAGCAGTACTTC
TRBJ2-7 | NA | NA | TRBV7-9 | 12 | CASSLGVYEQYF | TGTGCCAGCAGCTTAGGAGTCTACGAGCAGTACTTC
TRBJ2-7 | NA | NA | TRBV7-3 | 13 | CASSLVSSYEQYF | TGTGCCAGCAGCTTAGTAAGCTCCTACGAGCAGTACTTC
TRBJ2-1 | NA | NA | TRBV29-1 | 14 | CSVAPSGIWDEQFF | TGCAGCGTTGCCCCATCAGGGATCTGGGATGAGCAGTTCTTC
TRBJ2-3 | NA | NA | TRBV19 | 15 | CASSPELAGPTTQYF | TGTGCCAGTAGTCCGGAGCTAGCAGGGCCGACTACGCAGTATTTT
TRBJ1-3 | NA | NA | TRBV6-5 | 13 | CASSYTSGNTIYF | TGTGCCAGCAGTTACACCTCTGGAAACACCATATATTTT
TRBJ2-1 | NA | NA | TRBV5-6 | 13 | CASSLDLGWGQFF | TGTGCTAGCAGCTTGGACTTGGGGTGGGGGCAGTTCTTC
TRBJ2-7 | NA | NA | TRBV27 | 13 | CASMGSNPNEQYF | TGTGCCAGCATGGGATCCAACCCCAACGAGCAGTACTTC
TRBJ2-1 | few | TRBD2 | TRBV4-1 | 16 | CASSQGAEREHNEQFF | TGCGCCAGCAGCCAAGGGGCCGAGCGGGAGCACAATGAGCAGTTCTTC
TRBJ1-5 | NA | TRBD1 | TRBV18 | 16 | CASSSDLSGGSQPQHF | TGTGCCAGCTCGTCCGACCTTTCAGGGGGCAGTCAGCCCCAGCATTTT
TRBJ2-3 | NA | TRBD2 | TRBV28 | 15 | CAGQRGGRFLDTQYF | TGTGCCGGACAACGGGGCGGGAGGTTTTTAGATACGCAGTATTTT
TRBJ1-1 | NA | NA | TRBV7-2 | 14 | CASSAIRPGTEAFF | TGTGCCAGCAGCGCAATCCGCCCGGGCACTGAAGCTTTCTTT
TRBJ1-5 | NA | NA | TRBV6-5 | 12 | CASRGVGQPQHF | TGTGCCAGCAGGGGGGTAGGTCAGCCCCAGCATTTT
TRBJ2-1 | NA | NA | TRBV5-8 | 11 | CASSALNEQFF | TGTGCCAGCAGCGCGCTGAATGAGCAGTTCTTC
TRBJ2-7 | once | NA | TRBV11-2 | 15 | CASSLVARSSYEQYF | TGTGCCAGCAGCTTAGTGGCGCGGAGCTCCTACGAGCAGTACTTC
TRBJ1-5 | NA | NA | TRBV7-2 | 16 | CASSLRIGRVEQPQHF | TGTGCCAGCAGCTTAAGAATCGGACGAGTCGAGCAGCCCCAGCATTTT
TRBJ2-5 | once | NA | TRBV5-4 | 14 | CASSFRSSKETQYF | TGTGCCAGCAGCTTCCGATCTAGCAAAGAGACCCAGTACTTC
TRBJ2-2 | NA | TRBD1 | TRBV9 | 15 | CASSAGQGRTGELFF | TGTGCCAGCAGCGCGGGACAGGGACGCACCGGGGAGCTGTTTTTT
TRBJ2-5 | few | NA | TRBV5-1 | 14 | CASKWRDNQETQYF | TGCGCCAGCAAATGGAGGGACAACCAAGAGACCCAGTACTTC
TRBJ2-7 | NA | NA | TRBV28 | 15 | CASRSPLAGGYEQYF | TGTGCCAGCAGATCTCCTTTGGCAGGTGGCTACGAGCAGTACTTC
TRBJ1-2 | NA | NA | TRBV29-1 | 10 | CSVANGGYTF | TGCAGCGTTGCTAACGGTGGCTACACCTTC
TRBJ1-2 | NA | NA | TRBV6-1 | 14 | CASSVDSINYGYTF | TGTGCCAGCAGTGTCGACAGCATCAACTATGGCTACACCTTC
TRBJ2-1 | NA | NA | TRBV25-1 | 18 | CASSEERRGRVPYNEQFF | TGTGCCAGCAGTGAAGAAAGGCGGGGCAGGGTCCCCTACAATGAGCAGTTCTTC
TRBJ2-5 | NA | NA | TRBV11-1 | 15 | CASSHPGQESETQYF | TGTGCCAGCAGCCATCCGGGACAAGAGTCTGAGACCCAGTACTTC
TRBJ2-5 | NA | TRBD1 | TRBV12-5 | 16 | CASGLELGTDQETQYF | TGTGCTAGTGGTTTGGAGCTCGGGACAGACCAAGAGACCCAGTACTTC
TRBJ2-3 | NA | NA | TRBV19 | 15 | CASRGGGRSTDTQYF | TGTGCCAGTAGAGGAGGCGGTAGAAGCACAGATACGCAGTATTTT
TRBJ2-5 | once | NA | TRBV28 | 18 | CASSPLWGQGGNQETQYF | TGTGCCAGCAGTCCCTTATGGGGGCAGGGTGGCAACCAAGAGACCCAGTACTTC
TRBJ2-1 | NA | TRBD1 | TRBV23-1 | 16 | CASTTPSATGGNEQFF | TGCGCCAGCACCACACCCTCCGCGACAGGGGGCAATGAGCAGTTCTTC
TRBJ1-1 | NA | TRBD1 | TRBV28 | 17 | CASSPTGTGASGTEAFF | TGTGCCAGCAGCCCTACCGGGACAGGGGCCTCCGGTACTGAAGCTTTCTTT
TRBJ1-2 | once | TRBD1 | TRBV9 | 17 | CASSVVPGGTGGYGYTF | TGTGCCAGCAGCGTAGTCCCGGGGGGCACAGGGGGCTATGGCTACACCTTC
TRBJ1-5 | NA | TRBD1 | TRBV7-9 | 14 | CASSGGTGGQPQHF | TGTGCCAGCAGCGGAGGGACAGGGGGACAGCCCCAGCATTTT
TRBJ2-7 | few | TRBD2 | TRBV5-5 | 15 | CASSLVPSGRGEQYF | TGTGCCAGCAGCTTGGTCCCTAGCGGGAGGGGCGAGCAGTACTTC
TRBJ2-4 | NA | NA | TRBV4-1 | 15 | CASSPEGTAKNIQYF | TGCGCCAGCAGCCCCGAAGGGACCGCCAAAAACATTCAGTACTTC
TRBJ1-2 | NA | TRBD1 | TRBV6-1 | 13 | CASSLTGGGGYTF | TGTGCCAGCAGCCTGACAGGGGGCGGGGGCTACACCTTC
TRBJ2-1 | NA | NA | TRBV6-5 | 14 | CASRYRVGYNEQFF | TGTGCCAGCCGATACAGGGTAGGATACAATGAGCAGTTCTTC
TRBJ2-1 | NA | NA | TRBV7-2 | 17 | CASSLLYSPSSYNEQFF | TGTGCCAGCAGCTTACTCTACTCCCCGAGCTCCTACAATGAGCAGTTCTTC
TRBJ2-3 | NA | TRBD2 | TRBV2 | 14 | CASSERLASDTQYF | TGTGCCAGCAGTGAACGACTAGCATCTGATACGCAGTATTTT
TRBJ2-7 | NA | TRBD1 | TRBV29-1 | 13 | CSARDRVGKEQYF | TGCAGCGCTCGGGACAGGGTAGGAAAAGAGCAGTACTTC
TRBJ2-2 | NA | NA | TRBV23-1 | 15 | CASSQSCEHTGELFF | TGCGCCAGCAGTCAATCTTGTGAGCACACCGGGGAGCTGTTTTTT
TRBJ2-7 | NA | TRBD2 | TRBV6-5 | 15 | CASSYAGLAVYEQYF | TGTGCCAGCAGTTATGCGGGACTAGCGGTCTACGAGCAGTACTTC
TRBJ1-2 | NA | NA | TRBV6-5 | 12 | CATRPQNYGYTF | TGTGCCACCCGCCCGCAGAACTATGGCTACACCTTC
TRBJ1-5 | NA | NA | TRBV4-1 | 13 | CASSQGGNQPQHF | TGCGCCAGCAGCCAGGGCGGTAATCAGCCCCAGCATTTT
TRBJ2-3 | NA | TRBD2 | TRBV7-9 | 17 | CASSLSRSGSGTDTQYF | TGTGCCAGCAGCTTGTCAAGGAGCGGGAGTGGCACAGATACGCAGTATTTT
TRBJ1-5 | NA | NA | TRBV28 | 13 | CASSPSGNQPQHF | TGTGCCAGCAGTCCATCAGGGAATCAACCCCAGCATTTT
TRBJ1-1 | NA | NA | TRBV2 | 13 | CASSRRMNTEAFF | TGTGCCAGCAGTAGAAGAATGAACACTGAAGCTTTCTTT
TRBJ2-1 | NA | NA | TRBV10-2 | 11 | CASSGRNEQFF | TGCGCCAGCAGTGGGAGGAATGAGCAGTTCTTC
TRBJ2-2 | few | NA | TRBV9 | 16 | CASSVSYRRVLGELFF | TGTGCCAGCAGCGTGAGTTATAGGAGGGTTCTCGGGGAGCTGTTTTTT
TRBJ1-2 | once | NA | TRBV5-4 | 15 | CASSSLVVAGNGYTF | TGTGCCAGCAGCTCCCTTGTAGTAGCAGGGAATGGCTACACCTTC
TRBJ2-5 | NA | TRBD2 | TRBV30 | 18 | CAWSLGLAGGLGRETQYF | TGTGCCTGGAGTTTAGGGCTAGCGGGAGGCCTGGGGAGGGAGACCCAGTACTTC
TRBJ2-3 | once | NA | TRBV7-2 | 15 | CASSFGLTGPDTQYF | TGTGCCAGCAGCTTCGGACTCACCGGGCCAGATACGCAGTATTTT